This T cell receptor beta chain was sequenced for a study of cytomegalovirus exposure and HLA in healthy donors. Primers included in the PCR were 60 Vbeta and 13 Jbeta primers. This table comes from immunoSEQ multiplex PCR, and its TCRdb copy is limited to in-frame clones, with some not included. Among about 190,000 clones listed, 70% to 75% were seen once. The clonotype originates from a young woman in good health and CMV-seropositive. Sequenced input: PBMCs.

The CDR3 nucleotides are TGCAGCGTGACAATGGGCCCCCAGTACTTC. Its protein is CSVTMGPQYF. V gene TRBV29-1 combines with J gene TRBJ2-5; D is undetermined. This CDR3 is built from 10 residues. The V and J ends lost 6 bases and 9 bases respectively, with 11 bases between them. CDR1 SQVTM and CDR2 ANQGSEA come from the germline V gene.